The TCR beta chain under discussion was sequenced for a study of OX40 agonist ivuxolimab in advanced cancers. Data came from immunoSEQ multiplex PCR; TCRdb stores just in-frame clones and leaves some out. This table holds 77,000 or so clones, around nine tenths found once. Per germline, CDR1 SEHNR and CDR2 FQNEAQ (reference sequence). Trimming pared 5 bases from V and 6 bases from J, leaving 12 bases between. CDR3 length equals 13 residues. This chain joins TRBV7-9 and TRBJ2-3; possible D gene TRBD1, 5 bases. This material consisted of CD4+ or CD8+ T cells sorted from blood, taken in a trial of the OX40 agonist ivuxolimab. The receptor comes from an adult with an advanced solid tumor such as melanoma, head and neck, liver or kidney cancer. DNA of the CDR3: TGTGCCAGCAGCCCGCAGGGTGGGGATACGCAGTATTTT. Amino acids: CASSPQGGDTQYF. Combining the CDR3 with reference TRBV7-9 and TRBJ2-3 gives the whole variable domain DTGVSQNPRHKITKRGQNVTFRCDPISEHNRLYWYRQTLGQGPEFLTYFQNEAQLEKSRLLSDRFSAERPKGSFSTLEIQRTEQGDSAMYLCASSPQGGDTQYFGPGTRLTVL.